The 23 T cell receptor beta chains given below trace back to one sample, sequenced in a study of blood T cell repertoires in COVID-19. This table comes from immunoSEQ multiplex PCR, and its TCRdb copy is limited to in-frame clones, with some not included. The sample has fewer than 45,000 clones, roughly 78% seen once; the top ten hold 30% to 35%. Material: peripheral blood. These receptors originate from a man between 60 and 75 years old with acute or convalescent COVID-19.

The rearrangement joins TRBV11-2 to TRBJ1-3; D possibly corresponds to TRBD1 (5 bases). Germline lookup yields CDR1 SGHAT and CDR2 FQNNGV. The CDR3 has 14 residues. V was pared by 1 base and J by 1 base, with 5 bases between. In nucleotides, the CDR3 is TGTGCCAGCAGCTTAGCAGGGTCTGGAAACACCATATATTTT. Translated: CASSLAGSGNTIYF.

The chain uses TRBV2 and TRBJ2-3, with D possibly being TRBD1 (6 bases). This CDR3 has 13 amino acids. The germline CDR1 and CDR2 sequences are SNHLY and FYNNEI. The V end lost 6 bases, the J end lost 1 base, and 8 bases lay between the germline ends. This CDR3 reads CASSRGGTDTQYF. In nucleotides, the CDR3 is TGTGCCAGCAGCAGGGGAGGCACAGATACGCAGTATTTT.

V gene TRBV29-1 combines with J gene TRBJ2-1, with TRBD2 matching over 10 bases. Germline lookup yields CDR1 SQVTM and CDR2 ANQGSEA. V lost 4 bases, J lost 9 bases, and 6 bases stayed unmatched. The CDR3 runs to 13 residues. The CDR3 DNA reads TGCAGCGTTGCTCTAGCGGGAGAACGTGAGCAGTTCTTC. This translates into CSVALAGEREQFF.

The chain carries TRBV11-3 and TRBJ2-3, with D unresolved. V was clipped by 0 bases and J by 3 bases, with 10 bases between them. Germline V gene lookup returns CDR1 SGHNT and CDR2 YENEEA. The CDR3 consists of 15 residues. This CDR3 is CASSLDASRTDTQYF. The DNA of the CDR3 is TGTGCCAGCAGCTTAGATGCGAGTCGGACAGATACGCAGTATTTT.

The genes are TRBV5-5 and TRBJ2-7; 8 bases align to TRBD1. The CDR3 is made up of 15 amino acids. Germline V CDR1 and CDR2: SGHKS, YYEKEE (reference sequence). With V trimmed by 1 base and J by 1 base, 4 bases remained unmatched. CDR3 in DNA: TGTGCCAGCAGCTTGCACAGGGGGGCATCCTACGAGCAGTACTTC. Translating gives CASSLHRGASYEQYF.

The genes are TRBV27 and TRBJ2-1; 11 positions agree with TRBD2. Germline V gene data show CDR1 as MNHEY and CDR2 as SMNVEV (reference sequence). Trimming took 5 bases from V and 0 from J; bases not matched to a gene: 6. This CDR3 spans 17 amino acids. The CDR3 bases are TGTGCCAGCAGTCCGAGGACTAGCGGGTTCTCCTACAATGAGCAGTTCTTC. This encodes CASSPRTSGFSYNEQFF.

This clone has more than one count but fewer than ten. The chain is built from TRBV3-1 (or the pseudogene TRBV3-2) and TRBJ1-4; D is perhaps TRBD1 (5 bases). Germline CDR1 is LGHDT and CDR2 is YNNKEL (reference sequence). This CDR3 is built from 15 residues. The V gene lost 4 bases and the J gene lost 5 bases, with 14 bases spanning the gap. The CDR3 DNA sequence: TGTGCCAGCAGCCCAAGCACCGGGGGAAATGAAAAACTGTTTTTT. Encoded protein: CASSPSTGGNEKLFF.

DNA of the CDR3: TGTGCCAGCAGCGTAGAACAGGGGACTGAAGCTTTCTTT. It codes for CASSVEQGTEAFF. This chain links TRBV9 with TRBJ1-1; 7 bases match TRBD1. CDR3 length: 13 amino acids. Looked up from germline, CDR1 is SGDLS and CDR2 is YYNGEE. The trim removed 0 bases at V and 5 bases at J, leaving 1 base unmatched.

This chain connects TRBV5-1 to TRBJ2-1, with D unclear. Germline assignment: CDR1 SGHRS and CDR2 YFSETQ. The CDR3 contains 16 residues. Trimming stripped 4 bases from V and 6 bases from J, with 20 bases between. CDR3 bases: TGCGCCAGCAGCCAGCCGGAGAGAAATACCCGCAATGAGCAGTTCTTC. Translating gives CASSQPERNTRNEQFF. Supplemented by reference TRBV5-1 and TRBJ2-1, the full variable domain reads KAGVTQTPRYLIKTRGQQVTLSCSPISGHRSVSWYQQTPGQGLQFLFEYFSETQRNKGNFPGRFSGRQFSNSRSEMNVSTLELGDSALYLCASSQPERNTRNEQFFGPGTRLTVL.

For this clone: A junction boundary mismatches the germline segment, possibly from a read error. The chain has TRBV12-3 or TRBV12-4 and TRBJ2-3; 8 positions match TRBD1. The CDR3 is made up of 12 amino acids. The CDR3 nucleotides are TGTGCCAGCACTTTAGGTGGACAGGGCCAGTATTTT. It encodes CASTLGGQGQYF.

The V and J genes are TRBV28 and TRBJ2-7; 9 bases map to TRBD1. The CDR3 length is 14 residues. The J segment lost 7 bases and the V segment lost 4 bases, leaving 8 bases of the junction unmatched. Germline CDR1 is MDHEN and CDR2 is SYDVKM. This CDR3 reads CASSSTGGSGEQYF. The CDR3 DNA is TGTGCCAGCAGTTCGACAGGGGGTTCCGGGGAGCAGTACTTC.

The chain employs TRBV6-5 and TRBJ2-1, with D possibly being TRBD1 (6 bases). Germline V gene data show CDR1 as MNHEY and CDR2 as SVGAGI. V lost 6 bases and J 4 bases, leaving 10 bases between the germline ends. The CDR3 length is 13 residues. As DNA, the CDR3 is TGTGCCAGCAGGACCAGGGGTTACAATGAGCAGTTCTTC. It translates to CASRTRGYNEQFF.

The rearrangement joins TRBV12-3 or TRBV12-4 to TRBJ1-4, with D unclear. The CDR3 extends over 13 amino acids. V shed 5 bases and J shed 7 bases, with 11 bases lying between them. DNA of the CDR3: TGTGCCAGCAGTCACCGGGTACTTGAAAAACTGTTTTTT. The encoded protein is CASSHRVLEKLFF.

This chain links TRBV10-3 with TRBJ2-7; the D gene is possibly TRBD2 (6 bases). The CDR3 covers 14 residues. V was clipped by 4 bases and J by 3 bases, with 13 bases between them. Germline CDR1 is ENHRY and CDR2 is SYGVKD. CDR3 protein: CAISVRDGSYEQYF. The CDR3 DNA follows: TGTGCCATCAGTGTTCGGGACGGGAGCTACGAGCAGTACTTC.

The J gene is TRBJ1-4, the V gene TRBV2; 7 positions agree with TRBD1. The V gene end was trimmed by 1 base and the J gene end by 6 bases; junction bases not matched to a gene: 5. Germline values: CDR1 SNHLY, CDR2 FYNNEI. This CDR3 is built from 15 residues. The CDR3 sequence: CASSEEQTGYEKLFF. In nucleotides, the CDR3 is TGTGCCAGCAGTGAAGAACAGACAGGGTATGAAAAACTGTTTTTT.

This sequence joins TRBV7-2 and TRBJ2-1, with 8 bases identical to TRBD1. V trimming: 1 base; J trimming: 7 bases; junction bases outside the gene matches: 6. CDR1 SGHTA and CDR2 FQGNSA come from the germline V gene. The CDR3 spans 15 residues. CDR3 sequence reads: CASSLDRGERNEQFF. The CDR3 region has the DNA TGTGCCAGCAGCTTAGACAGGGGGGAGCGGAATGAGCAGTTCTTC.

The chain links TRBV11-3 to TRBJ2-4; 9 bases line up with TRBD2. The V segment lost 3 bases and the J segment 0 bases; nucleotides outside the gene matches: 6. The CDR3 is made up of 17 amino acids. Germline V gene sequence: CDR1 SGHNT, CDR2 YENEEA. The CDR3 reads CASSFLLAGIAKNIQYF. The CDR3 DNA is TGTGCCAGCAGCTTTTTACTAGCGGGTATAGCCAAAAACATTCAGTACTTC. Full variable domain (remainder filled in from reference TRBV11-3 and TRBJ2-4): EAGVVQSPRYKIIEKKQPVAFWCNPISGHNTLYWYLQNLGQGPELLIRYENEEAVDDSQLPKDRFSAERLKGVDSTLKIQPAELGDSAVYLCASSFLLAGIAKNIQYFGAGTRLSVL.

The rearrangement joins TRBV19 to TRBJ2-1, with 8 positions matching TRBD2. Germline CDR1 reads LNHDA; CDR2 reads SQIVND (reference sequence). The V gene end was trimmed by 4 bases and the J gene end by 7 bases; junction bases not matched to a gene: 9. CDR3 length equals 15 residues. The CDR3 DNA follows: TGTGCCAGTAGTACCACGGGAGGGCCGGCGAATGAGCAGTTCTTC. Protein sequence: CASSTTGGPANEQFF.

The rearrangement uses TRBV6-6 and TRBJ1-1, with 7 positions matching TRBD1. The ends lost 4 bases at V and 5 bases at J; junction bases unmatched: 10. Germline CDR1 and CDR2: MNHNY and SVGAGI (reference sequence). CDR3 size: 15 residues. The CDR3 DNA sequence: TGTGCCAGCAGTTTCGTCAGACAGGGAAGAACTGAAGCTTTCTTT. It specifies CASSFVRQGRTEAFF.

V usage is TRBV28 and J usage is TRBJ2-1, with 8 bases identical to TRBD1. Germline assignment: CDR1 MDHEN and CDR2 SYDVKM. The CDR3 length is 15 residues. The ends lost 3 bases at V and 6 bases at J; junction bases unmatched: 7. CDR3 residues: CASSFWTGFINEQFF. CDR3 bases: TGTGCCAGCAGTTTCTGGACAGGGTTTATCAATGAGCAGTTCTTC.

V gene TRBV6-6 combines with J gene TRBJ2-7, with D maybe TRBD1 (5 bases). The CDR3 contains 15 residues. From germline, CDR1 is MNHNY and CDR2 SVGAGI (reference sequence). V was shortened by 1 base and J by 6 bases, with 16 bases between the two germline ends. Here the CDR3 reads CASSYFGSQAGEQYF. CDR3 nucleotides: TGTGCCAGCAGTTACTTTGGCTCACAGGCTGGCGAGCAGTACTTC.

The gene calls are TRBV27 and TRBJ2-7; 15 bases match TRBD2. The CDR3 length is 17 residues. V dropped 5 bases and J dropped 1; count of bases not matched to a gene: 6. In germline, CDR1 is MNHEY, CDR2 SMNVEV (reference sequence). In nucleotides, the CDR3 is TGTGCCAGCAGTCCCCGAGGGACTAGCGGGAGGTCCTACGAGCAGTACTTC. Encoded protein: CASSPRGTSGRSYEQYF.

This chain connects TRBV6-6 to TRBJ2-4; TRBD1 agrees at 9 bases. Germline V gene sequence: CDR1 MNHNY, CDR2 SVGAGI (reference sequence). The CDR3 has 14 residues. With V trimmed by 6 bases and J by 8 bases, 8 bases remained unmatched. Here the CDR3 reads CASSTTGGEDIQYF. The CDR3 DNA reads TGTGCCAGCAGCACCACAGGGGGCGAAGACATTCAGTACTTC.